Below are 24 T cell receptor beta chains sequenced from a single sample in a study of T and B cells in COVID-19 patients. Each TRB amplification used about 250-550 ng of genomic DNA from blood. Multiplex PCR with BIOMED2 TRB-A/B primer pools amplified TRB rearrangements. Via MiXCR, TCRdb re-called the multiplex PCR reads, giving one row per CDR3 protein. This repertoire shows 22,000 or so distinct CDR3 sequences, 29% found once; its top ten account for approximately 3%. The sequenced sample was blood. The receptor set was obtained from a human donor who had recovered from COVID-19.

By its share, this clonotype is medium-sized (0.01 to 0.1%). CDR3 DNA sequence: TGTGCCAGCAGTGAACAGGCTTATGGCTACACCTTC. Its translation: CASSEQAYGYTF. V is TRBV6-5 and J is TRBJ1-2; possibly TRBD1 for D (5 bases). Germline V CDR1 and CDR2: MNHEY, SVGAGI. The V gene lost 5 bases and the J gene lost 5 bases, with 9 bases spanning the gap. The CDR3 loop spans 12 amino acids.

This clonotype turned up a few times. For the CDR3, the DNA is TGTGCCAGCAATGGTCCAGGGACCAAAGAGACCCAGTACTTC. As protein: CASNGPGTKETQYF. V and J are TRBV6-5 and TRBJ2-5; D possibly matches TRBD1 or TRBD2 (5 bases each). Germline CDR1 is MNHEY and CDR2 is SVGAGI. This CDR3 spans 14 amino acids. The germline V and J ends were trimmed by 7 bases and 3 bases, with 15 bases remaining between them.

The chain uses TRBV7-9 and TRBJ1-1; no clear D gene. The germline gives CDR1 SEHNR, CDR2 FQNEAQ (reference sequence). The V and J ends lost 3 bases and 3 bases respectively, with 2 bases between them. The CDR3 runs to 11 residues. CDR3 bases: TGTGCCAGCAGCTTTGACACTGAAGCTTTCTTT. Protein product: CASSFDTEAFF. The entire variable domain, with the rest obtained from reference TRBV7-9 and TRBJ1-1, is as follows: DTGVSQNPRHKITKRGQNVTFRCDPISEHNRLYWYRQTLGQGPEFLTYFQNEAQLEKSRLLSDRFSAERPKGSFSTLEIQRTEQGDSAMYLCASSFDTEAFFGQGTRLTVV.

The rearrangement joins TRBV12-3 or TRBV12-4 to TRBJ1-5; D is uncertain. Trimming took 3 bases from V and 4 from J, leaving 13 bases between them. The CDR3 has 15 amino acids. The DNA of the CDR3 is TGTGCCAGCAGTTTTAAGGCAGGTACTAATCAGCCCCAGCATTTT. Translating gives CASSFKAGTNQPQHF.

In its sample, this clonotype is medium-sized. DNA of the CDR3: TGCAGCGTTGAAGGAGGGAATACCGGGGAGCTGTTTTTT. Translation gives CSVEGGNTGELFF. The genes are TRBV29-1 and TRBJ2-2; tentatively, D is TRBD2 (5 bases). V gave up 1 base and J gave up 5 bases, with 8 bases separating them. Germline CDR1 reads SQVTM; CDR2 reads ANQGSEA. CDR3 length: 13 amino acids.

The chain recombines TRBV7-6 with TRBJ2-1; D gene unclear. Germline values: CDR1 SGHVS, CDR2 FNYEAQ. The CDR3 length is 13 residues. The ends were cut back, 1 base at V and 4 bases at J, with 5 bases in the middle. The CDR3 reads CASSLGMYNEQFF. The CDR3 region has the DNA TGTGCCAGCAGCTTAGGGATGTACAATGAGCAGTTCTTC.

V usage is TRBV6-1 and J usage is TRBJ2-1; the match to TRBD2 covers 8 bases. CDR1 and CDR2 from the germline V gene are MNHNS and SASEGT. This CDR3 contains 15 residues. J gave up 3 bases and V 1 base, and 2 bases lay outside the gene matches. Here the CDR3 DNA reads TGTGCCAGCAGTGAAGAGGGGACTAGCTACAATGAGCAGTTCTTC. Amino acids: CASSEEGTSYNEQFF.

By share, this clonotype ranks as medium-sized (0.01 to 0.1%). This chain joins TRBV19 and TRBJ2-2, with D unclear. The V and J ends lost 1 base and 4 bases respectively, with 7 bases between them. Germline-derived CDR1 and CDR2 are LNHDA and SQIVND (reference sequence). The CDR3 length is 14 residues. CDR3 sequence reads: CASSIVGTTGELFF. CDR3 nucleotide sequence: TGTGCCAGTAGTATAGTTGGCACCACCGGGGAGCTGTTTTTT.

The chain uses TRBV6-5 and TRBJ2-7, with D tentatively TRBD1 (6 bases). There are 12 residues in the CDR3. V was pared by 7 bases and J by 12 bases, with 19 bases between. CDR1 MNHEY and CDR2 SVGAGI come from the germline V gene. CDR3 bases: TGTGCCAGCACCTCAAACCGGGACATGTGGTACTTC. Protein sequence: CASTSNRDMWYF.

Only a few counts were recorded for this clonotype. The chain has TRBV11-1 and TRBJ2-1; TRBD2 agrees at 7 bases. The J segment lost 7 bases and the V segment lost 4 bases, leaving 13 bases of the junction unmatched. The germline CDR1 and CDR2 sequences are SGHAT and FQDESV (reference sequence). This CDR3 has 16 residues. CDR3 protein: CASSSHAGVKTNEQFF. CDR3 nucleotide sequence: TGTGCCAGCAGCTCCCACGCGGGAGTAAAAACGAATGAGCAGTTCTTC.

Relative to its sample, this clonotype is medium-sized. The genes are TRBV19 and TRBJ2-3; 12 bases fit TRBD2. The CDR3 is made up of 16 amino acids. From germline, CDR1 is LNHDA and CDR2 SQIVND (reference sequence). Trimming cost V 6 bases and J 5 bases; bases outside gene matches: 9. The CDR3 DNA sequence: TGTGCCAGTAGAGCATCGACTAGCGGGAGAGTAGATACGCAGTATTTT. Protein: CASRASTSGRVDTQYF.

This clonotype came up many times. This chain links TRBV27 with TRBJ2-7, with TRBD1 identical over 7 bases. V was pared by 0 bases and J by 2 bases, with 4 bases of the junction left unmatched. Per the germline V gene, CDR1 is MNHEY and CDR2 is SMNVEV (reference sequence). This CDR3 contains 15 residues. The CDR3 nucleotides read TGTGCCAGCAGTTTATCCGGGACAGCCACCTACGAGCAGTACTTC. This gives the protein CASSLSGTATYEQYF.

The chain employs TRBV7-6 and TRBJ2-2, with D perhaps being TRBD1 or TRBD2 (5 bases each). The CDR3 sequence is 17 residues long. Germline V gene lookup returns CDR1 SGHVS and CDR2 FNYEAQ. V was trimmed by 1 base and J by 1 base, leaving 13 bases between them. CDR3 DNA sequence: TGTGCCAGCAGCTTAGGTGGGGGAGTAGGGAACACCGGGGAGCTGTTTTTT. This codes for CASSLGGGVGNTGELFF. The entire variable domain, with the rest obtained from reference TRBV7-6 and TRBJ2-2, is as follows: GAGVSQSPRYKVTKRGQDVALRCDPISGHVSLYWYRQALGQGPEFLTYFNYEAQQDKSGLPNDRFSAERPEGSISTLTIQRTEQRDSAMYRCASSLGGGVGNTGELFFGEGSRLTVL.

The chain is built from TRBV30 and TRBJ2-2; D assignment may be TRBD1 or TRBD2 (5 bases each). Germline CDR1 reads GTSNPN; CDR2 reads SVGIG (reference sequence). CDR3 length equals 14 residues. Trimming left V 4 bases short and J 10 bases short, with 19 bases between. CDR3: CAWMGVKNTKELFF. The CDR3 coding sequence is TGTGCCTGGATGGGGGTCAAGAACACCAAGGAGCTGTTTTTT.

The CDR3 DNA follows: TGTGCCAGCAGCTTAAGTCCTAGCACAGATACGCAGTATTTT. Protein product: CASSLSPSTDTQYF. The V gene is TRBV7-6, the J gene TRBJ2-3; D not certain. Germline-derived CDR1 and CDR2 are SGHVS and FNYEAQ. This CDR3 spans 14 amino acids. The V end lost 2 bases, the J end lost 0 bases, and 6 bases lay between the germline ends.

This clonotype has only a few counts. The chain links TRBV27 to TRBJ1-2; D gene unclear. The CDR3 extends over 13 amino acids. V lost 4 bases and J 6 bases, leaving 12 bases between the germline ends. CDR1 MNHEY and CDR2 SMNVEV come from the germline V gene (reference sequence). The DNA of the CDR3 is TGTGCCAGCAGTTCCGGGCTCACCAATGGCTACACCTTC. Translating gives CASSSGLTNGYTF.

This clonotype was detected a few times. The rearrangement links TRBV19 to TRBJ1-5, with 7 bases fitting TRBD1. Germline values: CDR1 LNHDA, CDR2 SQIVND (reference sequence). There are 15 residues in the CDR3. V trimming: 5 bases; J trimming: 3 bases; junction bases outside the gene matches: 7. The CDR3 sequence: CASSSGQVFNQPQHF. The CDR3 DNA sequence: TGTGCCAGTAGTTCTGGACAGGTATTCAATCAGCCCCAGCATTTT.

The V gene is TRBV19, the J gene TRBJ2-3; 7 bases are a match to TRBD1. The germline CDR1 and CDR2 sequences are LNHDA and SQIVND (reference sequence). Trimming took 6 bases from V and 1 from J; bases not matched to a gene: 10. This CDR3 spans 16 amino acids. The CDR3 is CASRQAGGPGTDTQYF. Here the CDR3 DNA reads TGTGCCAGTAGACAAGCAGGGGGACCCGGCACAGATACGCAGTATTTT.

In this sample, this clonotype turned up many times. The V call is TRBV27, the J call TRBJ2-5; 7 bases line up with TRBD1. Germline-derived CDR1 and CDR2 are MNHEY and SMNVEV (reference sequence). The junction had 1 base not matched to a gene; V was cut back by 2 bases and J by 1 base. The length of the CDR3 is 14 residues. The CDR3 loop reads CASSLRDSQETQYF. CDR3 DNA sequence: TGTGCCAGCAGTTTAAGGGACAGCCAAGAGACCCAGTACTTC.

This clonotype is labeled medium-sized. This chain uses TRBV6-5 with TRBJ2-7; perhaps D is TRBD1 or TRBD2 (6 bases each). Germline assignment: CDR1 MNHEY and CDR2 SVGAGI. The CDR3 runs 12 residues. V shed 6 bases and J shed 5 bases, with 11 bases lying between them. In nucleotides, the CDR3 is TGTGCCAGCAGCCCGGGGGCACACGAGCAGTACTTC. This translates into CASSPGAHEQYF.

This clonotype appeared a few times. This rearrangement joins TRBV12-3 or TRBV12-4 to TRBJ1-5, with TRBD1 identical over 8 bases. The CDR3 has 16 residues. Losses at the gene ends were 5 bases for V and 0 bases for J; bases not matched to a gene: 6. This CDR3 is CASSNRTGFSNQPQHF. The CDR3 DNA sequence: TGTGCCAGCAGTAACCGGACAGGGTTTAGCAATCAGCCCCAGCATTTT.

This clonotype is labeled medium-sized. The V gene is TRBV6-6, the J gene TRBJ2-7; 7 bases match TRBD1. J lost 1 base, V lost 7 bases, and 10 bases had no gene match. This CDR3 contains 15 residues. CDR1 MNHNY and CDR2 SVGAGI come from the germline V gene (reference sequence). Here the CDR3 DNA reads TGTGCCAGCACCCAAGGGACAGTGCGATCCTACGAGCAGTACTTC. This encodes CASTQGTVRSYEQYF.

The rearrangement joins TRBV6-1 to TRBJ2-3; no clear D gene. Looked up from germline, CDR1 is MNHNS and CDR2 is SASEGT. The germline V and J ends were trimmed by 6 bases and 3 bases, with 7 bases remaining between them. The CDR3 has 12 residues. CDR3: CASRFSTDTQYF. CDR3 in DNA: TGTGCCAGCAGGTTTTCGACAGATACGCAGTATTTT.

CDR3 coding DNA: TGCGCCAGCAGCTTGGGTCCACAGGGCGGCACTGAAGCTTTCTTT. Protein: CASSLGPQGGTEAFF. V is TRBV5-1 and J is TRBJ1-1; weak D call: TRBD1 (6 bases). V gave up 0 bases and J gave up 4 bases, with 13 bases separating them. CDR3 length: 15 residues. The V gene's germline CDR1 is SGHRS and CDR2 YFSETQ.